This TCR beta chain comes out of a study of shared clonotypes between healthy human individuals (dated by TCRdb to 2018 to 2020). Looking at the study overall: A few men and two women, aged 18 to 49 years, made up the cohort. For each donor, three plates each were used for CD4 naive and CD4 memory, two plates were used for CD8 naive, and one plate was used for CD8 memory. Blood TCR repertoires of about 5 healthy adults were deeply sequenced to estimate repertoire size and the extent of clonotype sharing between individuals. To increase sequencing depth and limit assay-specific biases, TCR repertoire library preparation and sequencing were carried out by different laboratories using diverse techniques. Each donor's leukapheresis produced roughly between about 0.9 and 9.5 billion PBMCs. Broad study findings and their caveats: Because the study included only a small number of donors, the genetic and exposure-history diversity represented was limited. Based on pairwise subsampling, the degree of clonotype sharing among donors was expected to be affected by sequencing depth. Compared with non-shared clonotypes, clonotypes shared by all four sorted-subset donors had higher generation probabilities. Estimated clonotype richness was generally larger for naive than for memory subsets. Sampling was restricted to blood, and TCR repertoires in tissue are likely to differ from TCR repertoires in blood. Incomplete sequencing was indicated by rarefaction of sorted-subset datasets, despite the large sequencing depth. Across a handful of donors, approximately 5% of naive CD4, roughly 3.5% of naive CD8, roughly 2.2% of memory CD4, and over 0.35% of memory CD8 clonotypes were shared.

Using the deep immunoSEQ assay, TCR CDR3 regions were amplified from genomic DNA by multiplex PCR. Genomic DNA extracted from each cell subset was distributed evenly over all wells of several immunoSEQ 96-well plates, and each plate served as one replicate. For sorted subsets, each replicate PCR was loaded with roughly 200 ng genomic DNA, equivalent to approximately 27,000 T cell genomes. Purified libraries were quantified with a Qubit 3.0 fluorometer, sized on a Bioanalyzer 2100, and re-quantified with the KAPA Library Quantification kit. A separate single-read 150-cycle Illumina NextSeq 550 flow cell was used to sequence each immunoSEQ 96-well plate. The study's own analysis went as follows. The immunoSEQ output contained only junctional sequences without quality scores, so filtering could not match that applied to full-length reads. To assign V/J genes and CDR3, sequences were annotated using PyIR, a Python wrapper for IgBLAST v1.9, with IMGT germline references. Reads were removed for weak V/J assignments (E-value above 1e-6), missing CDR3, stop codons, out-of-frame junctions, or ambiguous translated residues. V3J clonotypes were defined by identical inferred V gene, J gene, and CDR3 amino acid sequence. Percentage overlap between repertoires was computed as shared unique clonotypes divided by the size of the smaller repertoire. Three approaches were used to assess repertoire richness: RTK rarefaction, the Chao1 estimator, and Recon v2.1 estimates of unobserved clonotypes. Generation probabilities were computed with OLGA for all TCRbeta clonotypes obtained by the gDNA method from several donors. The immuneACCESS repertoire file appears here via TCRdb, limited to in-frame rearrangements. These files lack a portion of the clones; in checked studies, under half of the deficit traces to unresolved V genes, and the cause of the others is not known. V, J and clone size were drawn from that table, and D and trimming were deduced from the DNA. The sample table lists some 1.5 million clones, approximately 98% of them with a count of one. 0.45% of the sample comes from the top ten.

A remark on this clone: Its target antigen remains unknown. No much larger clone exists at a distance of one base, and base qualities are not known.

The germline V gene encodes CDR1 SGHVS and CDR2 FQNEAQ. V is pared back by 1 base and J by 7 bases, with 16 bases lying between the germline termini. CDR3 length: 16 amino acids, cysteine to phenylalanine. Here the CDR3 DNA is all that survives: 48 bases in frame from base 1. The donors were healthy, HIV-negative adults who had no recently reported acute infections or vaccinations. All donors were Caucasian adults living in Nashville, Tennessee, USA. CD4+ T cells were enriched by magnetic negative selection, after which naive cells were positively selected on CD45RA and the negative fraction was taken as the memory subset. Blood was obtained by leukapheresis, after which PBMCs were separated by Ficoll-Histopaque density gradient centrifugation and cryopreserved in liquid nitrogen vapor phase. Analytical flow cytometry was used to check the purity and quantity of each magnetically sorted T cell population. Each sorted fraction had its genomic DNA isolated and then quantified by UV absorbance on a Nanodrop 2000c.

This TCR was sampled from a young man in good health. The sample consisted of naive CD4+ T cells sorted from blood. The meaning of the sample's cell subset or site label: CD45RA+ positively selected. Recombination connected TRBV7-8 to TRBJ2-2, with an unclear D gene assignment. The DNA sequence is TGTGCCAGCAGCTTAGGGGCTACGGTTGTCGTCGGGGAGCTGTTTTTT. Its translation is CASSLGATVVVGELFF.